This T cell receptor (beta chain) stems from a study of tumor-infiltrating lymphocytes in oesophageal squamous cell carcinoma. The CDR3 is 14 amino acids. Germline CDR1 reads SEHNR; CDR2 reads FQNEAQ (reference sequence). This clonotype was detected ten times or more. TCRdb reanalysed the PCR reads using MiXCR and keeps one entry per CDR3 protein. This table holds approximately 22,000 distinct CDR3 sequences, under 35% found once. The sequenced material came from esophageal tumor tissue. This clonotype was obtained from a female donor with esophageal squamous cell carcinoma. The chain employs TRBV7-9 and TRBJ2-7; tentatively, D is TRBD1 (5 bases). Gene TRBJ2-5 matches the end of the DNA better, so the J call may be wrong. CDR3 sequence: CASSLSQGWETQYF. The CDR3 nucleotides are TGTGCCAGCAGCTTAAGCCAGGGATGGGAGACCCAGTACTTC.